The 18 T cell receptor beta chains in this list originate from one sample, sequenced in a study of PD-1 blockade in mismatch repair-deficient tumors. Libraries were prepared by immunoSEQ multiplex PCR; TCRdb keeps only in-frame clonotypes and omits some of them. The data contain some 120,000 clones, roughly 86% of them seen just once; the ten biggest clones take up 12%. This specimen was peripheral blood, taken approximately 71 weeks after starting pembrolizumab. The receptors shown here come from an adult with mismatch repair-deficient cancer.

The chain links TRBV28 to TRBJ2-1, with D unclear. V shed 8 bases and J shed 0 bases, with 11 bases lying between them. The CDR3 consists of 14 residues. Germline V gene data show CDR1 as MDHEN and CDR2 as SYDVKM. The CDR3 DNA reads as TGTGCCAGCCGACCCCCGAGCTCCTACAATGAGCAGTTCTTC. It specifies CASRPPSSYNEQFF.

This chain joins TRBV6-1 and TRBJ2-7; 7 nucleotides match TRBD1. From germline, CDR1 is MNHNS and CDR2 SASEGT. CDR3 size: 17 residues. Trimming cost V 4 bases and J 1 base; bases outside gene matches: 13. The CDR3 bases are TGTGCCAGCAGTGGCCCTCGACAGGGAACCACATCCTACGAGCAGTACTTC. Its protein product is CASSGPRQGTTSYEQYF.

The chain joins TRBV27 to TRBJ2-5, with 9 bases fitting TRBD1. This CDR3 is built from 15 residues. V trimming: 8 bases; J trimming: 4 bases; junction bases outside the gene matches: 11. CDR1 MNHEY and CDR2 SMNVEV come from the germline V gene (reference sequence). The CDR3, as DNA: TGTGCCAGCTCTCCTAAGGACAGGGGCCGAGAGACCCAGTACTTC. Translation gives CASSPKDRGRETQYF.

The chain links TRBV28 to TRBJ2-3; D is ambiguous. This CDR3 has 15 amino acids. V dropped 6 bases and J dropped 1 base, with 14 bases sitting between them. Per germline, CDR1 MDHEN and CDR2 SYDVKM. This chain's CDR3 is CASSPGPKGTDTQYF. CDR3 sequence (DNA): TGTGCCAGCAGCCCCGGTCCGAAGGGCACAGATACGCAGTATTTT.

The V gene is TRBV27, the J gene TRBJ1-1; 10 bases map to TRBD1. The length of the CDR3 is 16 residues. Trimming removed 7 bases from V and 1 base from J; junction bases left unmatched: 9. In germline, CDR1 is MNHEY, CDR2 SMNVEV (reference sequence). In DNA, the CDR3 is TGTGCCAGCAATCCGGGACAGGGGACTCCGAACACTGAAGCTTTCTTT. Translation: CASNPGQGTPNTEAFF.

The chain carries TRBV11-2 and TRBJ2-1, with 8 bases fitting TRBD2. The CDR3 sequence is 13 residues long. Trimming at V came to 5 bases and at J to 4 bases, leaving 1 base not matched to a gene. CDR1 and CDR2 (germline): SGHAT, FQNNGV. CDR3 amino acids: CASSRGGYNEQFF. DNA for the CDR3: TGTGCCAGCAGCCGCGGGGGGTACAATGAGCAGTTCTTC.

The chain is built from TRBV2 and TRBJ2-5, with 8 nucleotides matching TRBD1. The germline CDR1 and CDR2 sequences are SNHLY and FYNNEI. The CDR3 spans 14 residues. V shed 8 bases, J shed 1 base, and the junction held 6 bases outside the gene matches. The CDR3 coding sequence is TGTGCCAGCGTGGAGGGACAGGCCCAAGAGACCCAGTACTTC. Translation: CASVEGQAQETQYF.

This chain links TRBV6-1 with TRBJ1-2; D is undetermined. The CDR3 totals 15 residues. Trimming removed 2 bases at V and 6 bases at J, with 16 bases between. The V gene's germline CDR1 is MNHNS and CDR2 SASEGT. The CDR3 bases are TGTGCCAGCAGTGAATGGAGAAGGGAAGTCGATGGCTACACCTTC. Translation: CASSEWRREVDGYTF.

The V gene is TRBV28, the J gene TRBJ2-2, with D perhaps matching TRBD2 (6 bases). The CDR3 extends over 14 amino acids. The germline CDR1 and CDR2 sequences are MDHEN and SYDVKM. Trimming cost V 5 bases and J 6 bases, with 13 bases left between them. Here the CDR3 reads CASSLPGDAGELFF. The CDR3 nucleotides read TGTGCCAGCAGTCTCCCGGGAGACGCCGGGGAGCTGTTTTTT.

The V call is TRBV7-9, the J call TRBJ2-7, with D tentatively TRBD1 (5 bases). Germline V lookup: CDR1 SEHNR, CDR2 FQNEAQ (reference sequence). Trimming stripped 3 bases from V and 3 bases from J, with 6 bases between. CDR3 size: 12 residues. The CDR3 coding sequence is TGTGCCAGCAGCTTTGACAGCTACGAGCAGTACTTC. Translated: CASSFDSYEQYF.

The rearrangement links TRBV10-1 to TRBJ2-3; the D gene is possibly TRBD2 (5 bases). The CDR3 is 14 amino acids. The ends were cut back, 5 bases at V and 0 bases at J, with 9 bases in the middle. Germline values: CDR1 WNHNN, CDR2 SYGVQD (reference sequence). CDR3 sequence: CASSRRGSTDTQYF. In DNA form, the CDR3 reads TGCGCCAGCAGTAGGAGAGGGAGCACAGATACGCAGTATTTT.

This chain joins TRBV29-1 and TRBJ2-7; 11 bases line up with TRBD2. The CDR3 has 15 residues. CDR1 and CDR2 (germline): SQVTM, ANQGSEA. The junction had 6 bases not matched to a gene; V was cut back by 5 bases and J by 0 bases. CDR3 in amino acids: CSVLLAGGGSYEQYF. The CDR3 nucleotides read TGCAGCGTTTTGCTAGCGGGAGGAGGCTCCTACGAGCAGTACTTC.

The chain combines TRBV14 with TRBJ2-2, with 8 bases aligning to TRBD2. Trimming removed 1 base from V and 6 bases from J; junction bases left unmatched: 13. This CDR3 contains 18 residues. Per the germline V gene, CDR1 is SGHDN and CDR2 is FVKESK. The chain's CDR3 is CASSQGGRGRRTAGELFF. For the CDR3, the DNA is TGTGCCAGCAGCCAAGGAGGCCGCGGGAGGAGAACCGCCGGGGAGCTGTTTTTT.

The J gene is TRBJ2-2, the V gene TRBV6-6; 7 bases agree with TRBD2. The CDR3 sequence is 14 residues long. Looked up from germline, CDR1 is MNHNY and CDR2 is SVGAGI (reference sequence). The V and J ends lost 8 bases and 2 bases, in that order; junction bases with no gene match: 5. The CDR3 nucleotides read TGTGCCAGCGTAACGGGAGGTAACACCGGGGAGCTGTTTTTT. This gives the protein CASVTGGNTGELFF.

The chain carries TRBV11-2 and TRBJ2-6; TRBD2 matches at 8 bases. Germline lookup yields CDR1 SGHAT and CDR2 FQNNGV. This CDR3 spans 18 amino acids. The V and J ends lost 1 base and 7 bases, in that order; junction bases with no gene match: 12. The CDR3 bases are TGTGCCAGCAGCTTAGGCGGGACTAGTTTGTTACCCGCCAACGTCCTGACTTTC. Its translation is CASSLGGTSLLPANVLTF.

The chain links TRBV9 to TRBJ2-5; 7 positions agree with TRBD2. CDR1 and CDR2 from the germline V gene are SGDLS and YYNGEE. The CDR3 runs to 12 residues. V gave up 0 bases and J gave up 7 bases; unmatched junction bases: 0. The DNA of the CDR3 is TGTGCCAGCAGCGTAGGGGGGGGGACCCAGTACTTC. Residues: CASSVGGGTQYF.

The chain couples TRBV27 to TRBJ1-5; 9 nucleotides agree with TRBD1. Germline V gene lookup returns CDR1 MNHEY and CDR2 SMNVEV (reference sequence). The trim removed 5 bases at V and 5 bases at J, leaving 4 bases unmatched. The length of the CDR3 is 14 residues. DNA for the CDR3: TGTGCCAGCAGTGGGGGGACAGGGCATCAGCCCCAGCATTTT. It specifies CASSGGTGHQPQHF.

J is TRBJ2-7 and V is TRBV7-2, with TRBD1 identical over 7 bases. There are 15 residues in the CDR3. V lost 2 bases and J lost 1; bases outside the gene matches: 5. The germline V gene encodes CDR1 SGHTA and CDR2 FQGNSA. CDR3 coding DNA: TGTGCCAGCAGCTTAACGACAGGGCGGTCCTACGAGCAGTACTTC. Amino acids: CASSLTTGRSYEQYF.